This TCR beta chain is drawn from a study of PD-L1 blockade in urothelial cancer. Study context: Male sex and bladder-origin urothelial cancer were recorded for about nine tenths of the roughly 29 patients. At 3 weeks after treatment start (second dose) and again at 6 weeks, blood was analyzed. Peripheral blood specimens exhibited a median yield of approximately 150,000 T cells. Regarding the study as a whole: Better survival was predicted by below-median pretreatment blood TCR clonality.

From its first to its last residue, the CDR3 has 19 amino acids. Data came from immunoSEQ multiplex PCR; TCRdb stores just in-frame clones and leaves some out. The sample lists about 52,000 clones, 70% to 80% seen once, with around 3.6% in the top ten. With regard to this clone: Its antigen is unidentified. Because the CDR3's place on the DNA is in doubt, the DNA is left out and the CDR3 is given as listed by TCRdb.

This sample comprised PBMCs, obtained around atezolizumab (anti-PD-L1) treatment. The origin of this receptor is a man aged 65 to 85 with urothelial cancer. This chain connects TRBV21-1 to TRBJ1-2; the tabulated D call, TRBD1, remains unverified against the DNA. TRBV21-1 represents a pseudogene. CDR3 sequence: CASSKGLWFGQGSGYGYTF.